These 7 T cell receptor beta chains were all obtained from the same sample, sequenced in a study of CD4 and CD8 cells across lung adenocarcinoma regions. MiXCR was run by TCRdb on the PCR reads, yielding one entry per CDR3 protein. The table shows 15,000 to 20,000 distinct CDR3 sequences, with 50% occurring only once. Sequencing used CD8+ T cells from the margin of a lung tumor. These receptors all come from a male donor with lung adenocarcinoma. The CD4 and CD8 labels of this study may be unreliable.

The chain links TRBV7-8 to TRBJ2-1, with 9 bases fitting TRBD2. Germline CDR1 and CDR2: SGHVS and FQNEAQ. The CDR3 length is 15 residues. J lost 6 bases, V lost 8 bases, and 11 bases had no gene match. CDR3 region: CASLASTSGANEQFF. CDR3 coding DNA: TGTGCCAGCCTTGCCTCGACTAGCGGCGCCAATGAGCAGTTCTTC.

Concerning this clonotype: The junction does not match germline at one end; this may be a read error. The V call is TRBV6-1, the J call TRBJ2-5, with 8 bases lining up with TRBD2. The J call could be wrong; TRBJ2-3 is a better fit for the DNA end. Germline V gene data show CDR1 as MNHNS and CDR2 as SASEGT. This CDR3 is 14 amino acids long. The CDR3, as DNA: TGTGCGGGCAGACTAGCGCGAGGCCAAGATACCCAGTATTTT. As protein: CAGRLARGQDTQYF.

This chain links TRBV11-2 with TRBJ2-1, with a possible D match to TRBD2 (6 bases). Germline V gene lookup returns CDR1 SGHAT and CDR2 FQNNGV. The CDR3 contains 17 residues. V was clipped by 1 base and J by 0 bases, with 13 bases between them. The DNA for the CDR3 is TGTGCCAGCAGCTTAGGCGGTAGCGGAAGCTCCTACAATGAGCAGTTCTTC. Translating it yields CASSLGGSGSSYNEQFF. The variable domain in full, with the rest retrieved from reference TRBV11-2 and TRBJ2-1, is EAGVAQSPRYKIIEKRQSVAFWCNPISGHATLYWYQQILGQGPKLLIQFQNNGVVDDSQLPKDRFSAERLKGVDSTLKIQPAKLEDSAVYLCASSLGGSGSSYNEQFFGPGTRLTVL.

The gene calls are TRBV27 and TRBJ2-1; D assignment may be TRBD1 or TRBD2 (5 bases each). TRBJ2-7 matches the DNA end more closely, so the J call is doubtful. The length of the CDR3 is 15 residues. CDR1 and CDR2 from the germline V gene are MNHEY and SMNVEV (reference sequence). The CDR3 spells CASSFVGPGNAEQYF. In DNA, the CDR3 is TGTGCCAGCAGTTTCGTGGGACCGGGGAACGCGGAGCAGTACTTC.

V and J are TRBV6-1 and TRBJ2-1, with TRBD1 matching over 7 bases. The CDR3 runs to 17 residues. In germline, CDR1 is MNHNS, CDR2 SASEGT. V was pared by 8 bases and J by 4 bases, with 17 bases of the junction left unmatched. The CDR3 sequence: CASQNHRGTYAYNEQFF. The CDR3 nucleotides read TGTGCCAGCCAGAACCACAGGGGAACCTACGCATACAATGAGCAGTTCTTC.

This clonotype was counted a single time. At one end the junction does not follow the germline gene, possibly because of a read error. The V and J genes are TRBV6-1 and TRBJ2-5; 8 nucleotides agree with TRBD2. The CDR3 covers 16 residues. CDR1 and CDR2 (germline): MNHNS, SASEGT. CDR3 amino acids: CASRGRGASGQETQYF. The CDR3 DNA sequence: TGTGCCAGCAGGGGGCGGGGGGCTAGTGGCCAAGAGACGCAGTATTTC.

This clonotype has a count of ten or more. This chain links TRBV10-1 with TRBJ2-3; the match to TRBD2 covers 9 bases. Germline V lookup: CDR1 WNHNN, CDR2 SYGVQD (reference sequence). With V trimmed by 5 bases and J by 0 bases, 12 bases remained unmatched. CDR3 length: 18 residues. The CDR3 reads CASSTTSGEQCSTDTQYF. Written as DNA, the CDR3 is TGCGCCAGCAGTACGACTAGCGGAGAACAGTGTAGCACAGATACGCAGTATTTT.